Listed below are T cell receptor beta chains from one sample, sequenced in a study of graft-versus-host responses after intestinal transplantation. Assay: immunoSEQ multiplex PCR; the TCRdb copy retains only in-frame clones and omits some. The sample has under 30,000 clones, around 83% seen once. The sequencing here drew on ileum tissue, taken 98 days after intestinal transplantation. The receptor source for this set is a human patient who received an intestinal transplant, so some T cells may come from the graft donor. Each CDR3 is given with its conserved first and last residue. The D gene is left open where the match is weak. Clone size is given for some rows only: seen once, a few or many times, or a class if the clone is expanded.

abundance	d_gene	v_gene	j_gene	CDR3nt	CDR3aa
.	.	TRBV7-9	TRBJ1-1	TGTGCCAGCAGCGTGACAGCGACCACTGAAGCTTTCTTT	CASSVTATTEAFF
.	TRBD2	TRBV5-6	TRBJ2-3	TGTGCCAGCAGCTTCGTAGCGGGGGGCTTAGATACGCAGTATTTT	CASSFVAGGLDTQYF
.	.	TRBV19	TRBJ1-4	TGTGCCAGTAGTATAGCGGCCGGGGAAAAACTGTTTTTT	CASSIAAGEKLFF
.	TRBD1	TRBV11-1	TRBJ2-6	TGTGCCAGCAGCTTTGACCGACAGGGGGAGGTTGGGGCCAACGTCCTGACTTTC	CASSFDRQGEVGANVLTF
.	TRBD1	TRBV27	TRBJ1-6	TGTGCCAGCACCAGGGGACAGGGGGCTTCACCCCTCCACTTT	CASTRGQGASPLHF
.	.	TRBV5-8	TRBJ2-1	TGTGCCAGCAGCTTGGGCCCTAGGAGCGGATACTACAATGAGCAGTTCTTC	CASSLGPRSGYYNEQFF
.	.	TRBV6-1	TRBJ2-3	TGTGCCAGCAACCCACTTCACACAGATACGCAGTATTTT	CASNPLHTDTQYF
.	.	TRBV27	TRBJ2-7	TGTGCCAGCAGTTTATCGGGCTTCTCCTACGAGCAGTACTTC	CASSLSGFSYEQYF
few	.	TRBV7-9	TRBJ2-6	TGTGCCAGCAGCTCGGGACTGATCTCTGGGGCCAACGTCCTGACTTTC	CASSSGLISGANVLTF
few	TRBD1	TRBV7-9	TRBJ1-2	TGTGCCAGCAGCTCCGGGACAGGGGATGGCTACACCTTC	CASSSGTGDGYTF
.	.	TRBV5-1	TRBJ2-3	TGCGCCAGCAGCTTGGTTGGGGAAGATACGCAGTATTTT	CASSLVGEDTQYF
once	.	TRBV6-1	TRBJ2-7	TGTGCCATCAGCACCTTGGGCTACGAGCAGTACTTC	CAISTLGYEQYF
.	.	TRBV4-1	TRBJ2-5	TGCGCCAGCAGCCAAGATCCCCTCCTAGAGGGGGTGGGGGCCCAGTACTTC	CASSQDPLLEGVGAQYF
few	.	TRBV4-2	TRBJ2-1	TGTGCCAGCAGCCAAGAAGTTCCCTACAATGAGCAGTTCTTC	CASSQEVPYNEQFF
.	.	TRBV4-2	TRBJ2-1	TGTGCCAGCAGCCATTCCCGGGGGGCTCGCAACAATGAGCAGTTCTTC	CASSHSRGARNNEQFF
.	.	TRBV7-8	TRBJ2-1	TGTGCCAGCAGCTTAGTGCCAGACAATGAGCAGTTCTTC	CASSLVPDNEQFF
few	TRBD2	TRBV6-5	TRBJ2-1	TGTGCCAGCAGTTTAGCGGGGGGGCCTAACAATGAGCAGTTCTTC	CASSLAGGPNNEQFF
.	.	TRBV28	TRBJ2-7	TGTGCCAGCAGTGCCTCCATCGGGGGGCGCTACGAGCAGTACTTC	CASSASIGGRYEQYF
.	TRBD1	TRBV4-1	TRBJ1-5	TGCGCCAGCAGCCAAGCAGCAGGGGGCATTCAGCCCCAGCATTTT	CASSQAAGGIQPQHF
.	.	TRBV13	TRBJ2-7	TGTGCCAGCAGCTTGGGACGGGGAGAGCAGTACTTC	CASSLGRGEQYF
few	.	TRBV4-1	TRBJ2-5	TGCGCCAGCAGTCGGCGTTCGGGAGCCCAAGAGACCCAGTACTTC	CASSRRSGAQETQYF
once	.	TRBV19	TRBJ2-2	TGTGCCAGTACCTTCTCCGTTGTCGGGGAGCTGTTTTTT	CASTFSVVGELFF
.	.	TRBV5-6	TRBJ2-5	TGTGCCAGCAGCTTGGAGCTAAGACAAGAGACCCAGTACTTC	CASSLELRQETQYF
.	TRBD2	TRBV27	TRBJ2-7	TGTGCCAGCAGTATGGGAGGGTACTACGAGCAGTACTTC	CASSMGGYYEQYF
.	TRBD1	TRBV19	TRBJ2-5	TGTGCCAGTAGTTATACAGGGGGCGCGTTGAAGACCCAGTACTTC	CASSYTGGALKTQYF
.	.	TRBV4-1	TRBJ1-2	TGCGCCAGCAGGCCAGTCCCTAACTATGGCTACACCTTC	CASRPVPNYGYTF
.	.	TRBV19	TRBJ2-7	TGTGCCAGTAGTTCTCGCCTAGCGTTCGACGAGCAGTACTTC	CASSSRLAFDEQYF
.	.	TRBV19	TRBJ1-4	TGTGCCAGTAGTCCCCCCGGGGAACGAGAAAAACTGTTTTTT	CASSPPGEREKLFF
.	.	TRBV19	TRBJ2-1	TGTGCCAGTAGTACGACTAGCTACAATGAGCAGTTCTTC	CASSTTSYNEQFF
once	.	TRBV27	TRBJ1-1	TGTGCCAGCAGTGCAAGGGGGGGGAACACTGAAGCTTTCTTT	CASSARGGNTEAFF
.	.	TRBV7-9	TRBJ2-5	TGTGCCACCCGGGTAGTGGGAGAGACCCAGTACTTC	CATRVVGETQYF
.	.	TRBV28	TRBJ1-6	TGTGCCAGCAGTTTATCAGCAGCGGTCGCATCACCCCTCCACTTT	CASSLSAAVASPLHF
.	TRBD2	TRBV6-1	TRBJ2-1	TGTGCCAGCACGGCGGGGGGCATTCTATACAATGAGCAGTTCTTC	CASTAGGILYNEQFF
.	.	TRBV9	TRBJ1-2	TGTGCCAGCAGCGTAAGCAGGGTGAGCGGTGGCTACACCTTC	CASSVSRVSGGYTF
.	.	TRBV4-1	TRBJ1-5	TGTGCCAGCAGCCGGATCAGACGATGTCAGCCCCAGCATTTT	CASSRIRRCQPQHF
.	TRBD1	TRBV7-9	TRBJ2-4	TGTGCCAGCAGCTTAGGGACAGGAAGGGACGAAAACATTCAGTACTTC	CASSLGTGRDENIQYF
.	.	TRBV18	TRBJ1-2	TGTGCCAGCTCACCTATGAGGGCCCAGAGAGGCTACACCTTC	CASSPMRAQRGYTF
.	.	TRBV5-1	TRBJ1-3	TGCGCCAGCAGGGTAGGGGCAAGTGGAAACACCATATATTTT	CASRVGASGNTIYF
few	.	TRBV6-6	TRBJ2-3	TGTGCCAGCAGTTACTCTTCCTGGGGGAAAGATACGCAGTATTTT	CASSYSSWGKDTQYF
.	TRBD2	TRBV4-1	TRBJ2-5	TGCGCCAGCAGCCAAGAAGATCTAGGCGCGGGGGTGACCCAAGAGACCCAGTACTTC	CASSQEDLGAGVTQETQYF
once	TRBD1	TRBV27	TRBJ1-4	TGTGCCAGCAGGACCGGGACAGGGGTTGAAAAACTGTTTTTT	CASRTGTGVEKLFF
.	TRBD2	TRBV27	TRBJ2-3	TGTGCCAGCAGTAAGACTAGCGGGGGGGCCATTCTGGGCACAGATACGCAGTATTTT	CASSKTSGGAILGTDTQYF
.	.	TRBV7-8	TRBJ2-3	TGTGCCAGCAGACGTAGCCGGGGGCCGATGATGACAGATACGCAGTATTTT	CASRRSRGPMMTDTQYF
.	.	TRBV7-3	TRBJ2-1	TGTGCCAGCAGCCCTGGACTCAACCCCTACAATGAGCAGTTCTTC	CASSPGLNPYNEQFF
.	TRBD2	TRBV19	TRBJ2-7	TGTGCCAGTACGACCCAAGCGGGGGGTTACGAGCAGTACTTC	CASTTQAGGYEQYF
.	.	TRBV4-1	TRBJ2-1	TGTGCCAGCAGCCAAGCCGATAGTGGGCTCTATGAGCAGTTCTTC	CASSQADSGLYEQFF
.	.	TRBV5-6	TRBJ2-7	TGTGCCAGCAGCTTGGCCGGCCGGATGATGGGGGACTCCTACGAGCAGTACTTC	CASSLAGRMMGDSYEQYF
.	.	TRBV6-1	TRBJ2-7	TGTGCCAGCTGGACAAGGGGCTATCACGAGCAGTACTTC	CASWTRGYHEQYF
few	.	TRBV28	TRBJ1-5	TGTGCCAGCCGTTTACGGGGCTTTCAGCCCCAGCATTTT	CASRLRGFQPQHF
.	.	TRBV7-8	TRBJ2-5	TGTGCCAGCAGCCTAGCCTTGGGAGAAACCGGGACCCAGTACTTC	CASSLALGETGTQYF